A single T cell receptor (beta chain) is shown here with its context. Its antigen remains unknown. This sample is part of a study of a mutant IDH1 vaccine in newly diagnosed glioma. Study at large: Earlier care involved radiotherapy, temozolomide, or both, and the majority received both. Study-level findings and limits: Immune responses induced by the vaccine were seen in 93.3% of patients, spanning multiple MHC alleles.

The time point denotes: baseline, week 1 (first vaccination visit). Noted treatment: pre-vaccination baseline after standard-of-care therapy. Donors had new WHO grade 3 or 4 IDH1-mutant, ATRX-lost astrocytomas. Sequenced by immunoSEQ multiplex PCR; TCRdb stores in-frame clones only, minus some. The sample shows 50,000 or so clones, roughly 90% of them seen only once. This CDR3 is built from 13 residues. The germline V gene has CDR1 SQVTM and CDR2 ANQGSEA. The trim removed 8 bases at V and 9 bases at J, leaving 9 bases unmatched. Sample: PBMCs, taken from a glioma patient treated with radiotherapy, temozolomide or both. This TCR was recovered from a man between 35 and 55 years old with glioma. The V call is TRBV29-1, the J call TRBJ2-1; 11 bases are a match to TRBD2. As DNA, the CDR3 is TGCAGCTATAGTAGCGGGAGGGCCGGTGAGCAGTTCTTC. Translation: CSYSSGRAGEQFF.